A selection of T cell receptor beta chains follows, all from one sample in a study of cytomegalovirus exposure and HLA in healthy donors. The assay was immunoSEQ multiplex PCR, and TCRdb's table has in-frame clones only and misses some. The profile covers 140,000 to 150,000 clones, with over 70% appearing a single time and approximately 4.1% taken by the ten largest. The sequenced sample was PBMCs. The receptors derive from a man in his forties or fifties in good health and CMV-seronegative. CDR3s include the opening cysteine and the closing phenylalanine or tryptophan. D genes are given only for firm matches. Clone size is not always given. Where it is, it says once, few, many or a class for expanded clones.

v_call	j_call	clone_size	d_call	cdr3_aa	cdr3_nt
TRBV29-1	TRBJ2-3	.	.	CSVETLQQPLRDTQYF	TGCAGCGTTGAAACTTTACAGCAACCACTTCGGGATACGCAGTATTTT
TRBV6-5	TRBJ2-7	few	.	CASGATYEQYF	TGTGCCAGCGGGGCGACCTACGAGCAGTACTTC
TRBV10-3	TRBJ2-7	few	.	CAISVQGGYEQYF	TGTGCCATCAGTGTTCAGGGAGGCTACGAGCAGTACTTC
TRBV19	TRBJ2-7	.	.	CASRSGHEQYF	TGTGCCAGTAGGAGCGGGCACGAGCAGTACTTC
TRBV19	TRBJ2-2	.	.	CASSGDKNTGELFF	TGTGCCAGTAGTGGGGACAAGAACACCGGGGAGCTGTTTTTT
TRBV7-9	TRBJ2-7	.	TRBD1	CASSLEEDRGWNF	TGTGCCAGCAGCTTAGAGGAGGACAGGGGTTGGAACTTC
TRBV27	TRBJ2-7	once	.	CASSLPGRTYEQYF	TGTGCCAGCAGTCTACCAGGGAGGACCTACGAGCAGTACTTC
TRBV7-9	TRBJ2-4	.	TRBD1	CASRSGDGTGGIQYF	TGTGCCAGCAGGTCAGGCGATGGGACAGGGGGTATTCAGTACTTC
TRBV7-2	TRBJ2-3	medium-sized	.	CASSTLAYRTDTQYF	TGTGCCAGCAGCACGTTAGCGTACCGCACAGATACGCAGTATTTT
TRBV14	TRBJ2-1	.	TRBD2	CASSQGTSGSYNEQFF	TGTGCCAGCAGCCAGGGTACTAGCGGCTCCTACAATGAGCAGTTCTTC
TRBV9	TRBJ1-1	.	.	CASSDSPGNTEAFF	TGTGCCAGCAGCGATTCACCGGGGAACACTGAAGCTTTCTTT
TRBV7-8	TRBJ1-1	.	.	CASSLTGNTEAFF	TGTGCCAGCAGCCTGACAGGGAACACTGAAGCTTTCTTT
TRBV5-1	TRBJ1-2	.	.	CASSLEGDYGYTF	TGCGCCAGCAGCTTGGAGGGGGACTATGGCTACACCTTC
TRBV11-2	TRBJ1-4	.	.	CASSPRRGTNEKLFF	TGTGCCAGCAGCCCTAGACGAGGAACTAATGAAAAACTGTTTTTT